This T cell receptor (beta chain) is drawn from a study of blood T cell repertoires in COVID-19. Per the germline V gene, CDR1 is SEHNR and CDR2 is FQNEAQ (reference sequence). The ends were cut back, 5 bases at V and 4 bases at J, with 17 bases in the middle. The CDR3 runs to 15 residues. TCRdb keeps only in-frame clones here, not all; method: immunoSEQ multiplex PCR. This repertoire shows under 550,000 clones, over 85% found once; its top ten account for around 0.92%. This clonotype was obtained from a man between 18 and 35 years old with COVID-19, enrolled during active disease. This chain links TRBV7-9 with TRBJ1-2; D is possibly TRBD1 (5 bases). The sequenced material came from peripheral blood. The CDR3 region is CASSPLGGAGYGYTF. Here the CDR3 DNA reads TGTGCCAGCAGCCCCCTGGGGGGAGCCGGCTATGGCTACACCTTC.